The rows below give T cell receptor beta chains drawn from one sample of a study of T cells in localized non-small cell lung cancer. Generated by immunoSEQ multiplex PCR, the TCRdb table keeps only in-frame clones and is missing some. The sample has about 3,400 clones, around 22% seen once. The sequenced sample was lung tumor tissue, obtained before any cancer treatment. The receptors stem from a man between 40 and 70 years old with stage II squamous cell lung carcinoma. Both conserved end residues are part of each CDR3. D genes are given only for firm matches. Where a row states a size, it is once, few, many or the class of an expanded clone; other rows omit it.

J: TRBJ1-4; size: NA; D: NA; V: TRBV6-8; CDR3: CASSLGGDGEKLFF; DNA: TGTGCCAGCAGCTTAGGGGGGGACGGTGAAAAACTGTTTTTT
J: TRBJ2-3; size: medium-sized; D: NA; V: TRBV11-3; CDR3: CASSLSLVRASDTQYF; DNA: TGTGCCAGCAGCCTGAGTCTGGTGCGTGCGTCAGATACGCAGTATTTT
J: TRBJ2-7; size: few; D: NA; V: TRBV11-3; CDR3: CASSPIPWDTDYEQYF; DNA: TGTGCCAGCAGCCCCATTCCGTGGGACACCGACTACGAGCAGTACTTC
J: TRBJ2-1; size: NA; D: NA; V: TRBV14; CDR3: CASSQGEGRRFSYNEQFF; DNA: TGTGCCAGCAGCCAAGGAGAGGGGCGGCGTTTCTCCTACAATGAGCAGTTCTTC
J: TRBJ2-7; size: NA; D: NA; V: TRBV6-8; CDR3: CASSPSLSEQYF; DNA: TGTGCCAGCAGCCCCAGCCTCTCCGAGCAGTACTTC
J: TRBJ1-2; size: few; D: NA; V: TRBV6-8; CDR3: CAISGQQGYGYTF; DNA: TGTGCCATCAGCGGACAGCAAGGCTATGGCTACACCTTC
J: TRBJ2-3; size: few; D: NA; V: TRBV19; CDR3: CASSNTATRSDTQYF; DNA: TGTGCCAGTAGTAATACTGCTACTAGGTCGGATACGCAGTATTTT
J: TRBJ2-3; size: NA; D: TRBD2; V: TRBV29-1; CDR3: CSVWGPLAGLTDTQYF; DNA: TGCAGCGTTTGGGGGCCCCTAGCGGGGCTGACAGATACGCAGTATTTT
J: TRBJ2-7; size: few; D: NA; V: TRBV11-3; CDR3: CASSFLTATPGTATYEQYF; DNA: TGTGCCAGCAGCTTTCTAACCGCGACTCCCGGGACGGCGACCTACGAGCAGTACTTC
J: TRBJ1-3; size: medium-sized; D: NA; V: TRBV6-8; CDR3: CASSLGTTGNTIYF; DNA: TGTGCCAGCAGTCTCGGGACGACTGGAAACACCATATATTTT
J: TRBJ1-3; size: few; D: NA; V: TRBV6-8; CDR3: CASSYSFAGGNTIYF; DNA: TGTGCCAGCAGTTACTCTTTTGCGGGAGGAAACACCATATATTTT
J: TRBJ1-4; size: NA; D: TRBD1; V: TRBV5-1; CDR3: CASSPDRGIGTNEKLFF; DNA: TGCGCCAGCAGCCCGGACAGGGGAATAGGCACTAATGAAAAACTGTTTTTT
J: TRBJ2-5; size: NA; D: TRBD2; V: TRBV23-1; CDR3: CASSLGGWETQYF; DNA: TGCGCCAGCAGCTTGGGAGGGTGGGAGACCCAGTACTTC
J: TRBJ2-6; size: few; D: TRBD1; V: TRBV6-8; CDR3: CASSTRTGEAGANVLTF; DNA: TGTGCCAGCAGTACCAGGACAGGGGAGGCTGGGGCCAACGTCCTGACTTTC
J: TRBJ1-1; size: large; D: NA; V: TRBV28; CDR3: CASSIPLQGNTEAFF; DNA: TGTGCCAGCAGCATCCCGTTGCAGGGGAACACTGAAGCTTTCTTT
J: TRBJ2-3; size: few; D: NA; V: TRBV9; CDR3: CASSKEGTDTQYF; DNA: TGTGCCAGCAGTAAGGAGGGCACAGATACGCAGTATTTT
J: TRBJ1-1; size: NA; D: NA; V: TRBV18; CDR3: CASSPTLTEAFF; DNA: TGTGCCAGCTCACCTACCCTAACTGAAGCTTTCTTT
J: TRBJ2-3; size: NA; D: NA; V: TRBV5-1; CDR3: CASRRIAAEDTQYF; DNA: TGCGCCAGCCGTCGGATAGCGGCCGAAGATACGCAGTATTTT
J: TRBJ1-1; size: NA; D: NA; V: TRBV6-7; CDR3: CASRGLAEAFF; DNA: TGTGCCAGCCGGGGTTTGGCTGAAGCTTTCTTT
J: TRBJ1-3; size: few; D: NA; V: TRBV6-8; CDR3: CASSDGVSGNTIYF; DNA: TGTGCCAGCAGTGACGGGGTCTCTGGAAACACCATATATTTT
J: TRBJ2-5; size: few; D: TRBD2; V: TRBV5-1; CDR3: CASSLGAGGPGETQYF; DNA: TGCGCCAGCAGCTTGGGCGCGGGGGGGCCAGGCGAGACCCAGTACTTC
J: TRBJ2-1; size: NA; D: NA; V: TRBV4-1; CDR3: CASSHPGRSSYNEQFF; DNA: TGCGCCAGCAGCCACCCGGGACGGAGCTCCTACAATGAGCAGTTCTTC